These 29 T cell receptor beta chains originate from one sample sequenced in a study of blood T cell repertoires in COVID-19. Using immunoSEQ multiplex PCR, the repertoire was profiled, and TCRdb retains in-frame clones only, with some absent. The sample lists approximately 36,000 clones; 90% were seen once. Sample: peripheral blood. The receptors originated from a man between 60 and 70 years old with active or convalescent COVID-19.

The chain uses TRBV30 and TRBJ2-7; 15 bases are a match to TRBD2. The V segment lost 1 base and the J segment 4 bases; nucleotides outside the gene matches: 8. The germline gives CDR1 GTSNPN, CDR2 SVGIG (reference sequence). The CDR3 length is 17 residues. The CDR3 DNA follows: TGTGCCTGGAGTGGGGGACTAGCGGGAGGCCAACTTTACGAGCAGTACTTC. Its translation is CAWSGGLAGGQLYEQYF.

J is TRBJ2-7 and V is TRBV3-1 (or the pseudogene TRBV3-2); possible D gene TRBD2, 6 bases. With 1 base removed from V and 7 bases from J, the gap between germline ends came to 11 bases. The CDR3 spans 13 residues. From germline, CDR1 is LGHDT and CDR2 YNNKEL (reference sequence). This CDR3 reads CASSQVRGAEQYF. CDR3 sequence (DNA): TGTGCCAGCAGCCAAGTGCGGGGAGCTGAGCAGTACTTC.

This clone was counted once. The rearrangement links TRBV10-3 to TRBJ2-2, with TRBD1 identical over 7 bases. Per the germline V gene, CDR1 is ENHRY and CDR2 is SYGVKD. There are 14 residues in the CDR3. J was trimmed by 7 bases and V by 4 bases; bases with no gene match: 6. CDR3 residues: CAISGGQLSGELFF. CDR3 coding DNA: TGTGCCATCAGTGGGGGACAGTTGAGCGGGGAGCTGTTTTTT.

The chain combines TRBV28 with TRBJ1-5; D perhaps matches TRBD1 (5 bases). CDR1 is MDHEN and CDR2 is SYDVKM in the germline V gene. Trimming removed 7 bases from V and 4 bases from J, with 17 bases in between. This CDR3 contains 15 residues. CDR3 sequence reads: CASTWVGGLNQPQHF. The CDR3 DNA sequence: TGTGCCAGCACCTGGGTTGGGGGACTAAATCAGCCCCAGCATTTT.

This rearrangement joins TRBV29-1 to TRBJ1-2, with 7 positions matching TRBD1. V trimming: 6 bases; J trimming: 8 bases; junction bases outside the gene matches: 6. CDR1 is SQVTM, CDR2 ANQGSEA, per germline. This CDR3 region has 11 residues. The CDR3 loop is CSVTTGIGYTF. CDR3 coding DNA: TGCAGCGTCACGACAGGGATCGGCTACACCTTC. Filled out from reference TRBV29-1 and TRBJ1-2, the complete variable domain reads SAVISQKPSRDICQRGTSLTIQCQVDSQVTMMFWYRQQPGQSLTLIATANQGSEATYESGFVIDKFPISRPNLTFSTLTVSNMSPEDSSIYLCSVTTGIGYTFGSGTRLTVV.

The chain uses TRBV7-9 and TRBJ2-7; D is unclear. Germline V lookup: CDR1 SEHNR, CDR2 FQNEAQ (reference sequence). V dropped 5 bases and J dropped 5 bases, with 7 bases sitting between them. CDR3 length: 11 amino acids. In nucleotides, the CDR3 is TGTGCCAGCAGCCCCCTTGACGAGCAGTACTTC. Translation: CASSPLDEQYF.

The table lists this clone with a few counts. This rearrangement joins TRBV9 to TRBJ2-1; 12 bases fit TRBD2. Germline V lookup: CDR1 SGDLS, CDR2 YYNGEE. V shed 3 bases, J shed 4 bases, and the junction held 5 bases outside the gene matches. The CDR3 is made up of 16 amino acids. CDR3 in amino acids: CASSAPTSGSYNEQFF. The CDR3 coding sequence is TGTGCCAGCAGCGCCCCGACTAGCGGGAGTTACAATGAGCAGTTCTTC.

This sequence joins TRBV5-4 and TRBJ2-1, with 10 bases matching TRBD2. V was clipped by 0 bases and J by 5 bases; unmatched bases: 5. CDR3 length: 16 residues. In germline, CDR1 is SGHNT, CDR2 YYREEE (reference sequence). In DNA, the CDR3 is TGTGCCAGCAGCTTGGGAGGACTAGCGGATGACAATGAGCAGTTCTTC. Protein: CASSLGGLADDNEQFF.

This clone was seen only once. The J gene is TRBJ2-3, the V gene TRBV15, with 8 bases that match TRBD2. The V segment lost 1 base and the J segment 9 bases; nucleotides outside the gene matches: 9. The CDR3 sequence is 15 residues long. Germline V gene sequence: CDR1 LNHNV, CDR2 YYDKDF (reference sequence). CDR3 in DNA: TGTGCCACCAGCAGAGGGCGGGAGGTCTTCTCCACGCAGTATTTT. Its translation: CATSRGREVFSTQYF.

This chain links TRBV24-1 with TRBJ2-3; perhaps TRBD1 as D (5 bases). The CDR3 contains 15 residues. Germline V CDR1 and CDR2: KGHDR, SFDVKD. V was cut by 5 bases and J by 0 bases, with 11 bases left in between. The DNA for the CDR3 is TGTGCCACCAGTGCCACCGACAGAAGCACAGATACGCAGTATTTT. It is translated as CATSATDRSTDTQYF.

The chain joins TRBV4-2 to TRBJ1-1; 8 bases line up with TRBD1. V dropped 5 bases and J dropped 1; count of bases not matched to a gene: 9. The germline V gene encodes CDR1 LGHNA and CDR2 YNFKEQ. The CDR3 contains 16 residues. CDR3 sequence (DNA): TGTGCCAGCAGCTCATACGAAACAGGGGGGAACACTGAAGCTTTCTTT. It codes for CASSSYETGGNTEAFF.

The rearrangement uses TRBV30 and TRBJ2-4, with 9 bases matching TRBD1. The CDR3 spans 15 residues. Germline loops: CDR1 GTSNPN, CDR2 SVGIG (reference sequence). V shed 3 bases, J shed 3 bases, and the junction held 6 bases outside the gene matches. Here the CDR3 DNA reads TGTGCCTGGAGGGACGACAGGGGGGGCAAAAACATTCAGTACTTC. Translated: CAWRDDRGGKNIQYF.

J is TRBJ2-7 and V is TRBV6-5; D unclear. V was shortened by 7 bases and J by 2 bases, with 15 bases between the two germline ends. Germline V gene lookup returns CDR1 MNHEY and CDR2 SVGAGI. The length of the CDR3 is 14 residues. CDR3 DNA sequence: TGTGCCAGCACCCCTAGGATGGATACCTACGAGCAGTACTTC. It is translated as CASTPRMDTYEQYF.

V is TRBV3-1 (or the pseudogene TRBV3-2) and J is TRBJ2-1; 14 nucleotides line up with TRBD2. This CDR3 comprises 15 residues. Germline lookup yields CDR1 LGHDT and CDR2 YNNKEL (reference sequence). V gave up 6 bases and J gave up 7 bases; unmatched junction bases: 5. In nucleotides, the CDR3 is TGTGCCAGCAGGCGACTAGCGGGAGGGTGGAATGAGCAGTTCTTC. This sequence encodes CASRRLAGGWNEQFF.

The V gene is TRBV5-6, the J gene TRBJ1-2, with TRBD1 identical over 11 bases. Germline V lookup: CDR1 SGHDT, CDR2 YYEEEE. The junction had 10 bases not matched to a gene; V was cut back by 1 base and J by 8 bases. There are 16 residues in the CDR3. In DNA form, the CDR3 reads TGTGCCAGCAGCTTGCGTGGGACAGGGGGAGGCGAAGGCTACACCTTC. This gives the protein CASSLRGTGGGEGYTF.

V usage is TRBV27 and J usage is TRBJ1-2; weak D call: TRBD1 (6 bases). Looked up from germline, CDR1 is MNHEY and CDR2 is SMNVEV (reference sequence). The ends were cut back, 0 bases at V and 7 bases at J, with 9 bases in the middle. This CDR3 spans 13 amino acids. DNA of the CDR3: TGTGCCAGCAGTTTATCGTCAGGGGTTGGCTACACCTTC. Its protein product is CASSLSSGVGYTF.

This clone was seen more than once but under ten times. V and J are TRBV7-2 and TRBJ2-1; 7 nucleotides align to TRBD2. The CDR3 has 16 residues. Germline V gene lookup returns CDR1 SGHTA and CDR2 FQGNSA. J was trimmed by 6 bases and V by 5 bases; bases with no gene match: 13. The DNA of the CDR3 is TGTGCCAGCAGCGGCCGGGGAGGGAGGGCTCCCAATGAGCAGTTCTTC. This gives the protein CASSGRGGRAPNEQFF.

The gene calls are TRBV3-1 (or the pseudogene TRBV3-2) and TRBJ2-2; D not certain. The germline CDR1 and CDR2 sequences are LGHDT and YNNKEL (reference sequence). Trimming removed 2 bases at V and 1 base at J, with 11 bases between. This CDR3 has 16 amino acids. The CDR3 nucleotides are TGTGCCAGCAGCCAATTCCTACCGAAGAACACCGGGGAGCTGTTTTTT. Its translation: CASSQFLPKNTGELFF.

The chain uses TRBV27 and TRBJ1-1; D unresolved. This CDR3 has 13 amino acids. Trimming left V 5 bases short and J 0 bases short, with 7 bases between. The germline CDR1 and CDR2 sequences are MNHEY and SMNVEV (reference sequence). The CDR3 spells CASSKIMNTEAFF. In DNA, the CDR3 is TGTGCCAGCAGTAAAATAATGAACACTGAAGCTTTCTTT.

The V and J genes are TRBV5-4 and TRBJ1-2; 8 bases map to TRBD1. This CDR3 has 15 residues. Losses at the gene ends were 2 bases for V and 8 bases for J; bases not matched to a gene: 11. Germline V gene data show CDR1 as SGHNT and CDR2 as YYREEE (reference sequence). The CDR3 region is CASSFLSAGGTGYTF. Written as DNA, the CDR3 is TGTGCCAGCAGCTTTCTCTCGGCAGGGGGCACGGGCTACACCTTC.

This rearrangement joins TRBV4-2 to TRBJ2-7; no clear D. The CDR3 is 13 amino acids. Germline CDR1 is LGHNA and CDR2 is YNFKEQ. The germline V and J ends were trimmed by 5 bases and 0 bases, with 8 bases remaining between them. The DNA of the CDR3 is TGTGCCAGCAGCTCAACTCCCTCCTACGAGCAGTACTTC. This sequence encodes CASSSTPSYEQYF.

The rearrangement links TRBV4-3 to TRBJ2-1; D is ambiguous. Trimming pared 4 bases from V and 9 bases from J, leaving 16 bases between. The germline V gene encodes CDR1 LGHNA and CDR2 YSLEER. The CDR3 totals 14 residues. The DNA of the CDR3 is TGCGCCAGCAGCCGGCTCGGAGAGCTGGGTGAGCAGTTCTTC. It codes for CASSRLGELGEQFF.

This clone has a handful of counts. The CDR3 DNA is TGCGCCAGCAGCCTACCCGCCGGCGGGGCGTCGTATGGCTACACCTTC. Its translation: CASSLPAGGASYGYTF. The chain uses TRBV5-1 and TRBJ1-2, with D perhaps TRBD1 (5 bases). The CDR3 runs to 16 residues. Trimming left V 4 bases short and J 5 bases short, with 21 bases between. From germline, CDR1 is SGHRS and CDR2 YFSETQ. Based on the CDR3 plus reference TRBV5-1 and TRBJ1-2, the full variable domain is KAGVTQTPRYLIKTRGQQVTLSCSPISGHRSVSWYQQTPGQGLQFLFEYFSETQRNKGNFPGRFSGRQFSNSRSEMNVSTLELGDSALYLCASSLPAGGASYGYTFGSGTRLTVV.

The chain joins TRBV9 to TRBJ2-7, with D unresolved. CDR1 and CDR2 (germline): SGDLS, YYNGEE. Trimming took off 0 bases at V and 3 bases at J, with 16 bases between the two ends. This CDR3 is built from 16 residues. This CDR3 is CASSVGAGQTRYEQYF. CDR3 nucleotide sequence: TGTGCCAGCAGCGTAGGCGCAGGCCAAACCCGCTACGAGCAGTACTTC.

With regard to this clone: Germline is not matched at one junction end, which may reflect a read error. CDR3 coding DNA: TGTGCCAGCAGTGACCGAACCGGGACTAAATCCTTCGAGCAGTACTTC. Translation: CASSDRTGTKSFEQYF. V usage is TRBV6-1 and J usage is TRBJ2-7; TRBD2 matches 7 bases. This CDR3 region has 16 residues. The germline V gene has CDR1 MNHNS and CDR2 SASEGT.

In its sample, this clone was seen once. The chain employs TRBV29-1 and TRBJ2-1, with 10 bases matching TRBD1. The germline V gene has CDR1 SQVTM and CDR2 ANQGSEA. V gave up 4 bases and J gave up 4 bases; unmatched junction bases: 7. The CDR3 extends over 15 amino acids. The CDR3 spells CSVVGTGAPYNEQFF. CDR3 DNA sequence: TGCAGCGTTGTAGGGACAGGGGCTCCTTACAATGAGCAGTTCTTC.

The chain is built from TRBV5-1 and TRBJ2-3; 7 nucleotides match TRBD1. After removal of 2 bases from V and 2 bases from J, the junction contained 5 bases not matched to a gene. The CDR3 consists of 15 residues. Per germline, CDR1 SGHRS and CDR2 YFSETQ. The CDR3: CASSLGDRVTDTQYF. The CDR3 bases are TGCGCCAGCAGCTTAGGAGACAGGGTCACAGATACGCAGTATTTT.

V and J are TRBV5-8 and TRBJ2-2; D possibly corresponds to TRBD1 (5 bases). The CDR3 has 13 amino acids. Germline lookup yields CDR1 SGHTS and CDR2 YDEGEE. Between the trimmed V and J ends, which lost 0 bases and 10 bases, there was a span of 10 bases. The CDR3 DNA reads as TGTGCCAGCAGCTTGGCCTGGGGCGCGGAGCTGTTTTTT. This translates into CASSLAWGAELFF.

This sequence joins TRBV6-5 and TRBJ2-7, with D unclear. The length of the CDR3 is 12 residues. CDR1 is MNHEY, CDR2 SVGAGI, per germline. Trimming left V 5 bases short and J 1 base short, with 6 bases between. DNA for the CDR3: TGTGCCAGCAGTCGAACTTCCTACGAGCAGTACTTC. Residues: CASSRTSYEQYF.